Sequencing of this TCR beta chain was carried out in a study of cytomegalovirus exposure and HLA in healthy donors. Notes on this clone: No antigen is known for it.

The CDR3 totals 16 residues. V lost 4 bases to trimming and J lost 6 bases; unmatched junction nucleotides: 12. Per the germline V gene, CDR1 is LNHDA and CDR2 is SQIVND (reference sequence). The assay was immunoSEQ multiplex PCR, and TCRdb's table has in-frame clones only and misses some. The sample has 130,000 or so clones; roughly 90% are singletons. Findings of the study overall: The authors listed around 150 TCR beta chains as cytomegalovirus-associated. Specificity of three CMV-associated chains for CMV antigens was verified in vitro. Whilst most TCR sequences proved rare, a subset of public TCRs occurred across many donors. Accounts indicate the classifier identified cytomegalovirus status with strong specificity and sensitivity.

The sequence was collected from a man in his thirties or forties in good health and CMV-seronegative. This rearrangement joins TRBV19 to TRBJ2-7, with 10 bases aligning to TRBD1. The sequenced material came from PBMCs. CDR3 sequence reads: CASSNQDRGLVGEQYF. CDR3 nucleotides: TGTGCCAGTAGTAACCAAGACAGGGGGCTGGTCGGCGAGCAGTACTTC.